Below, 25 T cell receptor beta chains from the same sample are listed, as sequenced in a study of early T cells in non-severe SARS-CoV-2 infection. TCRdb redid the calling of the 5' RACE reads with MiXCR, one entry per CDR3 protein. The sample has some 87,000 distinct CDR3 sequences, roughly 13% seen once. The sample was whole blood. These receptor sequences come from an adult who was a healthcare worker with PCR-confirmed SARS-CoV-2 infection or an uninfected control (not recorded which).

Only a few counts were recorded for this clonotype. J is TRBJ2-1 and V is TRBV5-6, with TRBD2 as a possible D gene (5 bases). This CDR3 comprises 18 residues. Germline CDR1 and CDR2: SGHDT and YYEEEE. V was cut by 4 bases and J by 2 bases, with 22 bases left in between. The CDR3 DNA is TGTGCCAGCAGCCCACGGACTTTTCCCTACTCCCCCTACAATGAGCAGTTCTTC. Translating it yields CASSPRTFPYSPYNEQFF.

The chain uses TRBV6-2 or TRBV6-3 and TRBJ2-5, with D perhaps matching TRBD1 or TRBD2 (5 bases each). The CDR3 covers 12 residues. In germline, CDR1 is MNHEY, CDR2 SVGEGT. Between the trimmed V and J ends, which lost 7 bases and 11 bases, there was a span of 17 bases. The CDR3 reads CASTRGPGEQYF. The CDR3 DNA reads TGTGCCAGCACCCGGGGACCTGGTGAGCAGTACTTC.

In this sample, this clonotype turned up many times. The chain is built from TRBV18 and TRBJ1-6; 10 nucleotides match TRBD1. The V and J ends lost 3 bases and 7 bases, in that order; junction bases with no gene match: 12. Germline V gene data show CDR1 as KGHSH and CDR2 as LQKENI. The CDR3 runs 18 residues. The CDR3 sequence is CASSPPGQGIGSNSPLHF. In DNA, the CDR3 is TGTGCCAGCTCACCCCCGGGACAGGGGATTGGTTCGAATTCACCCCTCCACTTT.

This clonotype appeared many times. V usage is TRBV4-3 and J usage is TRBJ1-1; D gene unclear. In germline, CDR1 is LGHNA, CDR2 YSLEER. V was cut by 1 base and J by 8 bases, with 11 bases left in between. CDR3 length: 13 residues. CDR3 DNA sequence: TGCGCCAGCAGCCAAGGGAGACCCGGCGAAGCTTTCTTT. Amino acids: CASSQGRPGEAFF.

This clonotype has ten or more counts. The genes are TRBV6-5 and TRBJ2-3, with TRBD2 matching over 12 bases. Looked up from germline, CDR1 is MNHEY and CDR2 is SVGAGI. J gave up 4 bases and V 5 bases, and 4 bases lay outside the gene matches. This CDR3 is 15 amino acids long. Here the CDR3 reads CASSPSGGAPDTQYF. The CDR3 DNA is TGTGCCAGCAGTCCTAGCGGGGGGGCCCCAGATACGCAGTATTTT.

The chain is built from TRBV9 and TRBJ2-7; D is unclear. CDR1 is SGDLS, CDR2 YYNGEE, per germline. CDR3 size: 18 residues. The V end was cut by 3 bases, the J end by 5 bases, with 27 bases between. CDR3 amino acids: CASSGPQSVGLFPDEQYF. CDR3 nucleotides: TGTGCCAGCAGCGGACCCCAGAGCGTGGGGTTGTTTCCGGACGAGCAGTACTTC.

This clonotype was seen at least ten times. The rearrangement joins TRBV5-1 to TRBJ1-1, with D unclear. The CDR3 contains 16 residues. Germline CDR1 reads SGHRS; CDR2 reads YFSETQ. V was clipped by 4 bases and J by 2 bases, with 18 bases between them. CDR3 protein: CASSQGRTSLNTEAFF. Here the CDR3 DNA reads TGCGCCAGCAGCCAAGGTAGGACTTCGCTAAACACTGAAGCTTTCTTT.

This clonotype showed up many times. The rearrangement links TRBV5-4 to TRBJ2-3; 8 bases are shared with TRBD2. V shed 0 bases, J shed 2 bases, and the junction held 8 bases outside the gene matches. The germline gives CDR1 SGHNT, CDR2 YYREEE (reference sequence). This CDR3 has 17 residues. CDR3 bases: TGTGCCAGCAGCTTGGGGGTTCAGCGGGGGATCACAGATACGCAGTATTTT. It specifies CASSLGVQRGITDTQYF.

The CDR3 DNA reads as TGCAGTGCTAAGAGGGGGGCGGACACTGAAGCTTTCTTT. Encoded protein: CSAKRGADTEAFF. This rearrangement joins TRBV20-1 to TRBJ1-1, with a possible D match to TRBD1 (6 bases). This CDR3 comprises 13 residues. V shed 4 bases and J shed 3 bases, with 12 bases lying between them. Germline CDR1 is DFQATT and CDR2 is SNEGSKA (reference sequence).

This clonotype was seen a few times. The chain employs TRBV6-6 and TRBJ2-3; 7 bases are shared with TRBD1. Germline lookup yields CDR1 MNHNY and CDR2 SVGAGI (reference sequence). J was trimmed by 1 base and V by 6 bases; bases with no gene match: 4. The length of the CDR3 is 14 residues. The CDR3 spells CASSYDRGTDTQYF. CDR3 sequence (DNA): TGTGCCAGCAGCTACGACAGGGGCACAGATACGCAGTATTTT.

V gene TRBV6-2 or TRBV6-3 combines with J gene TRBJ2-3; D remains ambiguous. The CDR3 has 14 residues. Per the germline V gene, CDR1 is MNHEY and CDR2 is SVGEGT. V was clipped by 8 bases and J by 6 bases, with 18 bases between them. Here the CDR3 reads CASGDPVGRDTQYF. The CDR3 DNA follows: TGTGCCAGCGGTGACCCCGTCGGCAGGGATACGCAGTATTTT.

The table lists this clonotype with many counts. The chain combines TRBV29-1 with TRBJ1-5, with D perhaps TRBD1 (6 bases). This CDR3 is 13 amino acids long. The V and J ends lost 6 bases and 10 bases respectively, with 19 bases between them. Per the germline V gene, CDR1 is SQVTM and CDR2 is ANQGSEA. The CDR3 loop is CSVGQSPAGPQHF. CDR3 bases: TGCAGCGTCGGACAGTCCCCCGCGGGTCCCCAGCATTTT.

In its sample, this clonotype was seen a few times. This chain links TRBV12-3 or TRBV12-4 with TRBJ2-3, with D possibly TRBD2 on 6 matching bases. V gave up 5 bases and J gave up 0 bases, with 9 bases separating them. The CDR3 consists of 14 residues. CDR3 coding DNA: TGTGCCAGCAGTAAACGGGGGAGCACAGATACGCAGTATTTT. Translated, it gives CASSKRGSTDTQYF.

V usage is TRBV12-3 or TRBV12-4 and J usage is TRBJ2-1; 7 bases match TRBD2. The CDR3 runs 15 residues. With V trimmed by 6 bases and J by 4 bases, 9 bases remained unmatched. This chain's CDR3 is CASSWSGAVYNEQFF. CDR3 coding DNA: TGTGCCAGCAGCTGGAGCGGGGCAGTTTACAATGAGCAGTTCTTC.

This clonotype was counted between two and nine times. The chain is built from TRBV11-2 and TRBJ2-3; D uncertain. Per the germline V gene, CDR1 is SGHAT and CDR2 is FQNNGV. The CDR3 length is 15 residues. V lost 1 base, J lost 2 bases, and 10 bases lay in between. This CDR3 is CASSLGTGPTDTQYF. DNA for the CDR3: TGTGCCAGCAGCTTAGGGACCGGGCCCACAGATACGCAGTATTTT.

The chain joins TRBV3-1 to TRBJ2-5, with no clear D. From germline, CDR1 is LGHDT and CDR2 YNNKEL (reference sequence). Trimming stripped 2 bases from V and 4 bases from J, with 17 bases between. The CDR3 has 16 amino acids. The CDR3 here is CASSQIRFWVGETQYF. The CDR3 DNA reads TGTGCCAGCAGCCAAATTCGATTTTGGGTTGGAGAGACCCAGTACTTC.

The V gene is TRBV7-6, the J gene TRBJ1-6; D ambiguous. Germline CDR1 and CDR2: SGHVS and FNYEAQ. The CDR3 consists of 14 residues. Trimming cost V 2 bases and J 6 bases, with 8 bases left between them. CDR3 region: CASSLRTVNSPLHF. In DNA form, the CDR3 reads TGTGCCAGCAGCTTAAGGACGGTTAATTCACCCCTCCACTTT.

The V call is TRBV29-1, the J call TRBJ2-1; D not resolved. Germline V lookup: CDR1 SQVTM, CDR2 ANQGSEA. This CDR3 has 11 residues. V dropped 4 bases and J dropped 3 bases, with 4 bases sitting between them. DNA of the CDR3: TGCAGCGTTGGGGACTACAATGAGCAGTTCTTC. Amino acid sequence: CSVGDYNEQFF.

The V and J genes are TRBV6-5 and TRBJ2-5, with 7 positions matching TRBD1. The CDR3 loop spans 12 amino acids. CDR1 and CDR2 from the germline V gene are MNHEY and SVGAGI. With 2 bases clipped from V and 7 bases from J, the junction kept 1 base outside the gene matches. CDR3 residues: CASSYRQGTQYF. CDR3 coding DNA: TGTGCCAGCAGTTACCGACAGGGGACCCAGTACTTC.

This clonotype was detected only a few times. The chain links TRBV7-9 to TRBJ2-5; D is perhaps TRBD2 (7 bases). This CDR3 contains 14 residues. The V end lost 1 base, the J end lost 5 bases, and 11 bases lay between the germline ends. Per the germline V gene, CDR1 is SEHNR and CDR2 is FQNEAQ (reference sequence). In DNA form, the CDR3 reads TGTGCCAGCAGCTTAGACGGGGGGCGCGAGACCCAGTACTTC. This gives the protein CASSLDGGRETQYF.

About this clonotype: This clone may be a read error of a much larger clone one base away. J is TRBJ2-1 and V is TRBV24-1; 8 bases agree with TRBD2. This CDR3 has 14 amino acids. Germline V gives CDR1 KGHDR, CDR2 SFDVKD. In DNA form, the CDR3 reads TGTGTCACCAGTGATGATAGCGGGGACAATGAGCAGTTCTTC. Translated: CVTSDDSGDNEQFF.

This clonotype was recorded a few times. The V and J genes are TRBV7-6 and TRBJ1-1, with TRBD1 identical over 7 bases. Germline V gene sequence: CDR1 SGHVS, CDR2 FNYEAQ. The length of the CDR3 is 13 residues. V shed 5 bases and J 4 bases; nucleotides not matched to a gene: 4. The CDR3 DNA is TGTGCCAGCAGCGTTACAGGGGTCACTGAAGCTTTCTTT. It encodes CASSVTGVTEAFF. The entire variable domain, with the rest obtained from reference TRBV7-6 and TRBJ1-1, is as follows: GAGVSQSPRYKVTKRGQDVALRCDPISGHVSLYWYRQALGQGPEFLTYFNYEAQQDKSGLPNDRFSAERPEGSISTLTIQRTEQRDSAMYRCASSVTGVTEAFFGQGTRLTVV.

A remark on this clonotype: This could be a read error, since a much larger clone is one nucleotide away. CDR3 nucleotides: TGTGTCAGCAGCTTACAACAGGGGCTAAACACCATATATTTT. This translates into CVSSLQQGLNTIYF. The gene calls are TRBV7-2 and TRBJ1-3, with 7 nucleotides matching TRBD1. In germline, CDR1 is SGHTA, CDR2 FQGNSA. This CDR3 is built from 14 residues.

V usage is TRBV20-1 and J usage is TRBJ2-3; maybe TRBD2 (5 bases). Germline assignment: CDR1 DFQATT and CDR2 SNEGSKA (reference sequence). This CDR3 is 14 amino acids long. Trimming took off 2 bases at V and 6 bases at J, with 15 bases between the two ends. CDR3 sequence (DNA): TGCAGTGCTAGATCTTCGGGGAAAGCTGATACGCAGTATTTT. This translates into CSARSSGKADTQYF.

This clonotype has more than one count but fewer than ten. The DNA for the CDR3 is TGTGCCAGCAGGAGGACTAGCGGGGGGAACAACACAGATACGCAGTATTTT. Translating gives CASRRTSGGNNTDTQYF. The rearrangement links TRBV21-1 to TRBJ2-3; the table's D call, TRBD2, was not checked against the DNA. TRBV21-1 is a documented pseudogene. The CDR3 contains 17 residues.